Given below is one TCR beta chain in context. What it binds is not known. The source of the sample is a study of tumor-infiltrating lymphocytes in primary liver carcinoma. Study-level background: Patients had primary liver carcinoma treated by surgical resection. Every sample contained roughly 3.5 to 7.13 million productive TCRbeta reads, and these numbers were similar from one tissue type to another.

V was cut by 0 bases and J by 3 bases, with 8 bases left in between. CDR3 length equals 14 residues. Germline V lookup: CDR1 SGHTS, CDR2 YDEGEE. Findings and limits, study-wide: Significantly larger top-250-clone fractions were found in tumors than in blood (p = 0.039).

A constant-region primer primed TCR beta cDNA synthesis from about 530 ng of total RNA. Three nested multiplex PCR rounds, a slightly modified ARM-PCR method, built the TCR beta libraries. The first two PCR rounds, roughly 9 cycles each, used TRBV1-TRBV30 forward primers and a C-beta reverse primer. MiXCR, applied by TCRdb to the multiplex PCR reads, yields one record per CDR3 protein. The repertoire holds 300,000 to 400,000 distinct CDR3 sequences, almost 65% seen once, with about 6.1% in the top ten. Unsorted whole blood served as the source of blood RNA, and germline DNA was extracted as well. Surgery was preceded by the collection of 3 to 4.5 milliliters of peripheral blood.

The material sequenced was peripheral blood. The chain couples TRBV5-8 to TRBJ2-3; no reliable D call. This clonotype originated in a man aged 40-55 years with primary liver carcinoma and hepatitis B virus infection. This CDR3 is CASSLGLGTDTQYF. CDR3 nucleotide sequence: TGTGCCAGCAGCTTGGGTTTAGGGACAGATACGCAGTATTTT.